This T cell receptor (beta chain) was retrieved from a study of beta chain features in type 1 diabetes. V gave up 3 bases and J gave up 7 bases, with 7 bases separating them. The CDR3 spans 12 residues. CDR1 and CDR2 from the germline V gene are SGHTA and FQGNSA. Researchers reported sorting CD4+ naive, central memory, regulatory and stem cell-like memory cells via CD45RO/CCR7/CD25/CD127/CD95/CD27. TCRB transcripts that were expressed got sequenced, as all of the isolated RNA had been reverse transcribed. TCRdb's table, derived via immunoSEQ multiplex PCR, lists solely in-frame clones and lacks some. This sample has 350,000 to 450,000 clones; about 15% occur once, and the top ten carry roughly 0.017%.

The gene calls are TRBV7-2 and TRBJ2-1; no clear D. Material: naive CD4+ T cells from blood. The TCR comes from a woman aged 18-29 years in good health. In DNA form, the CDR3 reads TGTGCCAGCAGCTTGACTCGGAATGAGCAGTTCTTC. It specifies CASSLTRNEQFF. The full variable domain, its missing parts supplied by reference TRBV7-2 and TRBJ2-1, is GAGVSQSPSNKVTEKGKDVELRCDPISGHTALYWYRQSLGQGLEFLIYFQGNSAPDKSGLPSDRFSAERTGGSVSTLTIQRTQQEDSAVYLCASSLTRNEQFFGPGTRLTVL.